This paragraph covers one TCR beta chain sequence. Profiled with immunoSEQ multiplex PCR; TCRdb holds only in-frame clones, not every one. The sample shows about 160,000 clones, roughly 91% of them seen only once. The length of the CDR3 is 14 residues. Trimming took 0 bases from V and 3 from J, leaving 8 bases between them. CDR1 and CDR2 from the germline V gene are MNHNS and SASEGT. This specimen comes from a study of blood T cell repertoires in COVID-19. In the study overall: Nucleic acid was either cDNA or gDNA, and it came from T cells, B-cell-depleted T cells, or PBMCs.

The sequence derives from a woman between 50 and 59 years old with acute or convalescent COVID-19. The source material was peripheral blood. The chain recombines TRBV6-1 with TRBJ1-1; D is undetermined. The CDR3 region has the DNA TGTGCCAGCAGTGAAGCTAGCCTTTACACTGAAGCTTTCTTT. It is translated as CASSEASLYTEAFF.